This T cell receptor (beta chain) was identified during a study of cytomegalovirus exposure and HLA in healthy donors (dated 2017 in TCRdb). About the investigation overall: A later analysis indicated that the 100 to 150 validation repertoires were generated on the platform also employed for the 720 or so repertoires of the first cohort. The aim of the study was to test whether cataloging public T cell receptors could identify signatures of past pathogen exposure. To predict cytomegalovirus infection status, the study combined high-throughput TCR immunosequencing, statistical association of individual TCRs with disease status, and machine learning. In addition to the first cohort of 666 subjects, a separate validation cohort of under 150 different subjects was used. The investigation overall reported the following: It was suggested by the authors that the approach could potentially be generalized to other disease states and immunological phenotypes. All 120 or so repertoires were used to score co-occurrence in the validation cohort in a later analysis, because that analysis had no HLA typing for the cohort. In vitro tests confirmed that three of the cytomegalovirus-associated TCR beta chains recognize cytomegalovirus antigens. The classifier was reported to diagnose cytomegalovirus status with high specificity and sensitivity in both the original and validation cohorts. In the study, about 150 TCR beta chains were listed as associated with cytomegalovirus. While some public TCRs were present in many individuals, most TCR sequences turned up only very rarely across donors. Subsequent analysis determined that TCRs grouped into clusters in the first cohort also showed a tendency toward co-occurrence across the roughly 120 validation repertoires, and 85% to 95% of cluster scores exceeded 0.

Donors formed part of the validation cohort, which comprised some 120 subjects and was distinct from the first cohort of 690 or so subjects. Receptor amplification or capture employed the immunoSEQ multiplex PCR assay. Under the source paper's analysis protocol: A statistical classification framework was built to diagnose cytomegalovirus status from the catalog of TCR beta chain sequences. TCRdb limited this immuneACCESS table to in-frame rearrangements with V and J called. A share of clones is missing; checked studies link under half to unresolved V genes, and the rest is unexplained. V, J and clone size reflect that table, while D and trimming were determined from the DNA. The sample table lists roughly 71,000 clones, 94% of them with a count of one. The top ten constitute around 0.65% of the sample. CDR1 and CDR2, looked up from the germline V gene, are MNHEY and SVGAGI. The CDR3 holds 15 amino acids from the cysteine to the phenylalanine. Only CDR3 DNA is held: 45 bases, read in frame from base 1. Between the V and J ends, shortened by 5 bases and 1 base respectively, the junction contains 14 bases.

Of note for this clone: Its target antigen remains unknown. There are no base qualities to consult, and no much larger clone falls within one base.

Recombination connected TRBV6-5 to TRBJ1-1, with an unclear D gene assignment. The receptor's source is a woman under 30 in good health and CMV-seronegative. The specimen sequenced was PBMCs. The DNA sequence reads TGTGCCAGCAGTCCCTCGGGGAGTGAGAACACTGAAGCTTTCTTT. This is translated as CASSPSGSENTEAFF.